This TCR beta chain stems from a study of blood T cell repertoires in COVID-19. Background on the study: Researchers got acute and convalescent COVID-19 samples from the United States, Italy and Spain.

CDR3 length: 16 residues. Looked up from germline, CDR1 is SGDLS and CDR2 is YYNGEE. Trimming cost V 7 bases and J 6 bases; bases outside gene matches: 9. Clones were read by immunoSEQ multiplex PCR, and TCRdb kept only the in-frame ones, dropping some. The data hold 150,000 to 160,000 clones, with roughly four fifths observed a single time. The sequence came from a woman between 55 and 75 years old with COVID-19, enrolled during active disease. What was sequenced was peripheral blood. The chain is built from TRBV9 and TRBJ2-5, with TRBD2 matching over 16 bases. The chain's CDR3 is CASQAGTSGGAQTQYF. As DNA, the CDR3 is TGTGCCAGCCAGGCTGGGACTAGCGGGGGGGCGCAGACCCAGTACTTC.